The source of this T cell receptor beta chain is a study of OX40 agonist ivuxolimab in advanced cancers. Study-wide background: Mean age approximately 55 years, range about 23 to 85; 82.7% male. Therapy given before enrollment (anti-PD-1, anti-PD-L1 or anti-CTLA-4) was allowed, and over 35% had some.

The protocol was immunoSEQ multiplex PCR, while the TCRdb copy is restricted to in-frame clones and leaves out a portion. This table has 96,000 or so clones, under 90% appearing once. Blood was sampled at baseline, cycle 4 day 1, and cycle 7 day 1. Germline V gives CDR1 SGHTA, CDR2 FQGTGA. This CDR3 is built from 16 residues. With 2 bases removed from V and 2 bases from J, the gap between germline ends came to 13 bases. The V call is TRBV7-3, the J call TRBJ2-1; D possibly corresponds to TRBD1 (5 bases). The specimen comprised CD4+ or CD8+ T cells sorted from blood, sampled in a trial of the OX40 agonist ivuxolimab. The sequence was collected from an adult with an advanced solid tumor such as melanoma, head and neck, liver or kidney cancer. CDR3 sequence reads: CASSLSQGIPYNEQFF. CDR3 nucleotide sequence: TGTGCCAGCAGCTTATCCCAGGGAATCCCCTACAATGAGCAGTTCTTC. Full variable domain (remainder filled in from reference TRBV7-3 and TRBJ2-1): GAGVSQTPSNKVTEKGKYVELRCDPISGHTALYWYRQSLGQGPEFLIYFQGTGAADDSGLPNDRFFAVRPEGSVSTLKIQRTERGDSAVYLCASSLSQGIPYNEQFFGPGTRLTVL.